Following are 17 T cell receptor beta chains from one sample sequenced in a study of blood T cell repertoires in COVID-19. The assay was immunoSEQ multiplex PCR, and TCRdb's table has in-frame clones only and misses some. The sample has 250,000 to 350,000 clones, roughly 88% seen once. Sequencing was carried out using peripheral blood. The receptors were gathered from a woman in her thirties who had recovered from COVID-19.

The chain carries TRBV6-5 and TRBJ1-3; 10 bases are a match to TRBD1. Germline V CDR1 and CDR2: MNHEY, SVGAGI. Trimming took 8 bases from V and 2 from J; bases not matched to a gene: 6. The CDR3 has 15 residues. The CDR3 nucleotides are TGTGCCAGCGCGGACAGGGGGAGTACTGGAAACACCATATATTTT. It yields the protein CASADRGSTGNTIYF.

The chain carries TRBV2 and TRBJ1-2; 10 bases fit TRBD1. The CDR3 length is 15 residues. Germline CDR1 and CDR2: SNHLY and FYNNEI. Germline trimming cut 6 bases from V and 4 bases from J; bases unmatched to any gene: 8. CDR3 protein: CASRSGTGDTYGYTF. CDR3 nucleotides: TGTGCCAGCAGATCCGGGACAGGGGACACCTATGGCTACACCTTC.

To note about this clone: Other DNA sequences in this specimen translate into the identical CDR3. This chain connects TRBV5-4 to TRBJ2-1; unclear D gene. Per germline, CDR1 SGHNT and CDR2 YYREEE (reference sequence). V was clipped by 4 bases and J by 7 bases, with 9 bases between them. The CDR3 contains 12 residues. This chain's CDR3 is CASSLDRNEQFF. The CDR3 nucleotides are TGTGCCAGCAGCCTGGACCGGAATGAGCAGTTCTTC.

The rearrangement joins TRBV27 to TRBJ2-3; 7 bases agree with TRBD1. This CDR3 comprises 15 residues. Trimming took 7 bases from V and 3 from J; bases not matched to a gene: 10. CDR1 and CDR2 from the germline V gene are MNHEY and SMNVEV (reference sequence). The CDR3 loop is CASNPRTGGTDTQYF. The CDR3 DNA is TGTGCCAGCAACCCGCGGACAGGAGGTACAGATACGCAGTATTTT.

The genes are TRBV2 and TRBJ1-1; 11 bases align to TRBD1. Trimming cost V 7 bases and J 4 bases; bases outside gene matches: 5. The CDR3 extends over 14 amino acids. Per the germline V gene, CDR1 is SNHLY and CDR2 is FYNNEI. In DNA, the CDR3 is TGTGCCAGCATGACGGACAGGGGGCTCACTGAAGCTTTCTTT. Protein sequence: CASMTDRGLTEAFF. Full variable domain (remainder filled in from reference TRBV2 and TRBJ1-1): EPEVTQTPSHQVTQMGQEVILRCVPISNHLYFYWYRQILGQKVEFLVSFYNNEISEKSEIFDDQFSVERPDGSNFTLKIRSTKLEDSAMYFCASMTDRGLTEAFFGQGTRLTVV.

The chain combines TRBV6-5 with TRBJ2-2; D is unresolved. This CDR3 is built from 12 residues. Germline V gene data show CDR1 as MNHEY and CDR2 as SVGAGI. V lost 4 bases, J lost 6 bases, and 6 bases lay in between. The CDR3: CASSSTPGELFF. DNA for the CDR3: TGTGCCAGCAGTTCCACTCCCGGGGAGCTGTTTTTT.

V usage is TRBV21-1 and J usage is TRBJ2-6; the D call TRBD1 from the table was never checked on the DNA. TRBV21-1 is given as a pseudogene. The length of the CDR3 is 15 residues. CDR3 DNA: TGTGCCAGCAGCCTGGGCTGCTCCGGGGCCAACGTCCTGACTTTC. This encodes CASSLGCSGANVLTF.

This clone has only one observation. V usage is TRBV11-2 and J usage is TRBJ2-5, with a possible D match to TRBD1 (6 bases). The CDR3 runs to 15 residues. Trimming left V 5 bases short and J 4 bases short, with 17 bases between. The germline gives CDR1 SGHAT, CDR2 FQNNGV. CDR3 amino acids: CASSHRDRLLETQYF. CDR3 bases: TGTGCCAGCAGCCACAGGGACCGGTTATTAGAGACCCAGTACTTC.

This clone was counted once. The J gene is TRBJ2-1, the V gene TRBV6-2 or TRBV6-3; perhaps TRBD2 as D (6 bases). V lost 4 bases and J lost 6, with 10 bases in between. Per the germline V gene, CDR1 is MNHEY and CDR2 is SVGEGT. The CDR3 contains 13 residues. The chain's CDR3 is CASSSGLRNEQFF. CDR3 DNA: TGTGCCAGCAGTTCGGGACTTCGCAATGAGCAGTTCTTC.

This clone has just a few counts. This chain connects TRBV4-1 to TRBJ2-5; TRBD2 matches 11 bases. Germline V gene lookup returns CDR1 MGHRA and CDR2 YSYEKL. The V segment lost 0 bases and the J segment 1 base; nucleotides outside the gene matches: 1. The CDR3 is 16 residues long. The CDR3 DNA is TGCGCCAGCAGCCAAGATCTAGCGGGGGGCCAAGAGACCCAGTACTTC. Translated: CASSQDLAGGQETQYF.

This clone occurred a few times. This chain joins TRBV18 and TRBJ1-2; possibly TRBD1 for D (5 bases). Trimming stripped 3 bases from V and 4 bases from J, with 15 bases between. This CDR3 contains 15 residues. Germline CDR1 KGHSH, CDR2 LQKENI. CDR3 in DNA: TGTGCCAGCTCACCGAGTTACCGGGACTCCTATGGCTACACCTTC. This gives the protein CASSPSYRDSYGYTF.

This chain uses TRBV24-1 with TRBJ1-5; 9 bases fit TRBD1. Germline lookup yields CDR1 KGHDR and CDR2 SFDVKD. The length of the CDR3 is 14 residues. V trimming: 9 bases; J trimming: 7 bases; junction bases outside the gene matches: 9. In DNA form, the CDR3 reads TGTGCCACCCAAGACAGGGGGATACGGCAGCCCCAGCATTTT. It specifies CATQDRGIRQPQHF.

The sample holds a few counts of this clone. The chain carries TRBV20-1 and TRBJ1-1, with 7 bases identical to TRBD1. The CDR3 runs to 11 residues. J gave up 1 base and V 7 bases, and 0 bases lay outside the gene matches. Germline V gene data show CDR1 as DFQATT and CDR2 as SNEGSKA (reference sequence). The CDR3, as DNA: TGCAGTGGACAGGGGAACACTGAAGCTTTCTTT. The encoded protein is CSGQGNTEAFF.

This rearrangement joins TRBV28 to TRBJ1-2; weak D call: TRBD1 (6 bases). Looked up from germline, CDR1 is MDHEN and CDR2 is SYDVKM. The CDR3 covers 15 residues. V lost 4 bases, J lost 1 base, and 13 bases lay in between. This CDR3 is CASSSWTDYNYGYTF. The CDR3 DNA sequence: TGTGCCAGCAGTTCCTGGACAGATTATAACTATGGCTACACCTTC.

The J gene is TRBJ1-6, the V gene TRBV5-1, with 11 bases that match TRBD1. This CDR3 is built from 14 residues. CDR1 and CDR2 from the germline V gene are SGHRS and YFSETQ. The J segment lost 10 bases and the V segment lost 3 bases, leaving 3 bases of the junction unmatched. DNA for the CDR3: TGCGCCAGCAGCTCGGGACAGGGGGGATCACCCCTCCACTTT. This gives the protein CASSSGQGGSPLHF.

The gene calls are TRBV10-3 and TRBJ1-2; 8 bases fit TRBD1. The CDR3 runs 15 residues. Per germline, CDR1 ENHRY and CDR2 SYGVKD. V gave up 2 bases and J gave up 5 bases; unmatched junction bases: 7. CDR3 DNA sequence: TGTGCCATCAGTGAGCCGAGGGACAGGATATATGGCTACACCTTC. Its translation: CAISEPRDRIYGYTF.

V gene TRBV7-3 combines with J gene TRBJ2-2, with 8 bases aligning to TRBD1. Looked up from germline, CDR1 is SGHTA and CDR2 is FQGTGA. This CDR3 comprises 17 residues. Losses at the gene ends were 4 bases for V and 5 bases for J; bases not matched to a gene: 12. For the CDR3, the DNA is TGTGCCAGCAGCTCCAGCCCGGGACAGGCCCTTACCGGGGAGCTGTTTTTT. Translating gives CASSSSPGQALTGELFF.